This T cell receptor beta chain comes out of a study of OX40 agonist ivuxolimab in advanced cancers. General study points: Researchers did not establish what antigens the expanded peripheral T cells target. Dosing at 0.1 to 3.0 mg/kg was accompanied by clonal expansion of CD4+ and CD8+ blood T cells by week 6. The study found among the lowest clonal expansion in partial responders at 0.1-3.0 mg/kg.

CDR1 and CDR2 from the germline V gene are LNHNV and YYDKDF (reference sequence). The CDR3 length is 15 residues. The V end was cut by 8 bases, the J end by 0 bases, with 16 bases between. Autoimmune disease history or systemic immunosuppression was exclusionary. Measured with immunoSEQ multiplex PCR; TCRdb has only the in-frame clones, and not every one. The sample lists around 76,000 clones, approximately 87% occurring once. As to this clone: What it binds is not known.

The origin of this receptor is an adult with an advanced solid tumor such as melanoma, head and neck, liver or kidney cancer. The sample in question was CD4+ or CD8+ T cells sorted from blood, obtained in a trial of the OX40 agonist ivuxolimab. This chain uses TRBV15 with TRBJ1-2, with D tentatively TRBD1 (5 bases). CDR3 nucleotide sequence: TGTGCCACCGCATTGGGGGTTACAGCTAACTATGGCTACACCTTC. Protein product: CATALGVTANYGYTF.